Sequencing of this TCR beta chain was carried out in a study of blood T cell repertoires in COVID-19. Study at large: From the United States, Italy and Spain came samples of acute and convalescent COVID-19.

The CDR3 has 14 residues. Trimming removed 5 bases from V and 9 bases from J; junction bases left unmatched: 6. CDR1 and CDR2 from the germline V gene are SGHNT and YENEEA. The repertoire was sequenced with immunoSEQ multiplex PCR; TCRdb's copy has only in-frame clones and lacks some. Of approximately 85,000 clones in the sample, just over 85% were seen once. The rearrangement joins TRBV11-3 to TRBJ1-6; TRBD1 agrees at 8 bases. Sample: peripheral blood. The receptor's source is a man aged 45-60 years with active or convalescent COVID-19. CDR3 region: CASSQGQGSSPLHF. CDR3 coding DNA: TGTGCCAGCAGCCAAGGACAGGGCAGTTCACCCCTCCACTTT. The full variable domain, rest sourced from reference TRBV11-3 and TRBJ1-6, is EAGVVQSPRYKIIEKKQPVAFWCNPISGHNTLYWYLQNLGQGPELLIRYENEEAVDDSQLPKDRFSAERLKGVDSTLKIQPAELGDSAVYLCASSQGQGSSPLHFGNGTRLTVT.